Each of the 32 T cell receptor beta chains below was sequenced from the same sample in a study of blood T cell repertoires in COVID-19. This table comes from immunoSEQ multiplex PCR, and its TCRdb copy is limited to in-frame clones, with some not included. The data hold 45,000 to 50,000 clones, with over 80% observed a single time. Specimen: peripheral blood. These TCRs come from a man aged 45-65 years with acute or convalescent COVID-19.

The chain joins TRBV2 to TRBJ2-7; a possible D gene is TRBD2 (5 bases). The V end was cut by 6 bases, the J end by 2 bases, with 8 bases between. Germline CDR1 SNHLY, CDR2 FYNNEI. There are 12 residues in the CDR3. The CDR3 region is CASSPGTYEQYF. DNA of the CDR3: TGTGCCAGCAGCCCGGGAACCTACGAGCAGTACTTC.

The rearrangement joins TRBV2 to TRBJ1-3; 8 nucleotides agree with TRBD1. The junction had 2 bases not matched to a gene; V was cut back by 5 bases and J by 2 bases. This CDR3 has 14 residues. CDR1 and CDR2 (germline): SNHLY, FYNNEI. CDR3 amino acids: CASSWTGTGNTIYF. The CDR3 nucleotides read TGTGCCAGCAGTTGGACAGGGACTGGAAACACCATATATTTT.

This clone is a singleton in its sample. The chain carries TRBV19 and TRBJ2-5, with D possibly matching TRBD1 (6 bases). Germline assignment: CDR1 LNHDA and CDR2 SQIVND (reference sequence). Trimming stripped 5 bases from V and 9 bases from J, with 16 bases between. The CDR3 covers 13 residues. This CDR3 is CASSETGGRAQYF. In DNA, the CDR3 is TGTGCCAGTAGTGAGACAGGTGGAAGGGCCCAGTACTTC.

The rearrangement links TRBV19 to TRBJ1-5; 8 bases align to TRBD1. The CDR3 covers 15 residues. Germline V gene lookup returns CDR1 LNHDA and CDR2 SQIVND (reference sequence). V shed 1 base and J 8 bases; nucleotides not matched to a gene: 7. CDR3 residues: CASSIAGQGRKPQHF. In DNA form, the CDR3 reads TGTGCCAGTAGTATAGCCGGACAGGGACGGAAGCCCCAGCATTTT.

This sequence joins TRBV18 and TRBJ2-7; the match to TRBD2 covers 10 bases. Germline V lookup: CDR1 KGHSH, CDR2 LQKENI. The CDR3 contains 16 residues. Trimming cost V 1 base and J 6 bases; bases outside gene matches: 9. CDR3 residues: CASSPQGASGRGEQYF. The CDR3 bases are TGTGCCAGCTCACCACAGGGGGCTAGCGGGAGAGGCGAGCAGTACTTC.

This chain joins TRBV6-6 and TRBJ1-4, with unresolved D. This CDR3 has 14 residues. Germline V gene sequence: CDR1 MNHNY, CDR2 SVGAGI (reference sequence). Trimming took off 7 bases at V and 7 bases at J, with 16 bases between the two ends. CDR3 sequence (DNA): TGTGCCAGCATGAGTCCCCCGGAGACTGAAAAACTGTTTTTT. Translated: CASMSPPETEKLFF.

The chain is built from TRBV29-1 and TRBJ1-4; the D gene is possibly TRBD1 (5 bases). The germline CDR1 and CDR2 sequences are SQVTM and ANQGSEA. The CDR3 extends over 13 amino acids. V was clipped by 4 bases and J by 6 bases, with 12 bases between them. The CDR3 sequence is CSVVRVRDEKLFF. The DNA for the CDR3 is TGCAGCGTTGTCAGGGTAAGGGATGAAAAACTGTTTTTT.

J is TRBJ2-1 and V is TRBV18; 13 bases align to TRBD2. The CDR3 has 21 residues. In germline, CDR1 is KGHSH, CDR2 LQKENI. J gave up 0 bases and V 6 bases, and 17 bases lay outside the gene matches. CDR3: CASSPSTTGTSGASSYNEQFF. Written as DNA, the CDR3 is TGTGCCAGCTCGCCAAGCACAACCGGGACTAGCGGGGCTAGCTCCTACAATGAGCAGTTCTTC.

J is TRBJ2-4 and V is TRBV6-1; TRBD1 agrees at 7 bases. The trim removed 0 bases at V and 8 bases at J, leaving 7 bases unmatched. Germline loops: CDR1 MNHNS, CDR2 SASEGT. The CDR3 is 15 residues long. This CDR3 reads CASSEAQGGAHIQYF. The CDR3 nucleotides are TGTGCCAGCAGTGAAGCGCAAGGGGGCGCACACATTCAGTACTTC.

V and J are TRBV2 and TRBJ1-3; D not certain. V lost 2 bases and J 4 bases, leaving 15 bases between the germline ends. Germline loops: CDR1 SNHLY, CDR2 FYNNEI. This CDR3 has 16 residues. The CDR3 region has the DNA TGTGCCAGCAGTGAACTTAGATCTCCCTCCGGAAACACCATATATTTT. This gives the protein CASSELRSPSGNTIYF.

The chain links TRBV11-2 to TRBJ2-1, with a possible D match to TRBD1 (6 bases). V was pared by 4 bases and J by 5 bases, with 9 bases between. The CDR3 sequence is 13 residues long. Germline V CDR1 and CDR2: SGHAT, FQNNGV. CDR3 nucleotide sequence: TGTGCCAGCAGCTCTACAGGGAACAATGAGCAGTTCTTC. Translated: CASSSTGNNEQFF.

This sequence joins TRBV28 and TRBJ1-4; D might be TRBD1 (6 bases). V was clipped by 6 bases and J by 5 bases, with 16 bases between them. The CDR3 sequence is 15 residues long. Germline V gene lookup returns CDR1 MDHEN and CDR2 SYDVKM. The CDR3 protein is CASRTQGDKNEKLFF. CDR3 sequence (DNA): TGTGCCAGCAGAACACAGGGAGACAAAAATGAAAAACTGTTTTTT.

The CDR3 nucleotides read TGCGCCAGCAGCTTGGTTGCGGGAGGAACCAAAAACATTCAGTACTTC. Protein: CASSLVAGGTKNIQYF. The chain has TRBV5-1 and TRBJ2-4; 8 nucleotides align to TRBD2. Germline lookup yields CDR1 SGHRS and CDR2 YFSETQ. The V and J ends lost 0 bases and 2 bases, in that order; junction bases with no gene match: 4. The CDR3 extends over 16 amino acids.

The V call is TRBV7-9, the J call TRBJ1-1; no clear D. V lost 11 bases and J 1 base, leaving 14 bases between the germline ends. Germline-derived CDR1 and CDR2 are SEHNR and FQNEAQ (reference sequence). This CDR3 has 13 amino acids. The CDR3 DNA is TGTGCCGCTGGCGGGCGGAAGAACACTGAAGCTTTCTTT. Protein: CAAGGRKNTEAFF.

V usage is TRBV6-1 and J usage is TRBJ1-5, with TRBD1 as a possible D gene (5 bases). This CDR3 is 14 amino acids long. Germline CDR1 reads MNHNS; CDR2 reads SASEGT. The ends were cut back, 2 bases at V and 3 bases at J, with 8 bases in the middle. CDR3 in amino acids: CASSERGFNQPQHF. The CDR3 DNA is TGTGCCAGCAGTGAAAGGGGTTTCAATCAGCCCCAGCATTTT.

This rearrangement joins TRBV30 to TRBJ2-1, with 11 bases lining up with TRBD2. V lost 2 bases, J lost 4 bases, and 7 bases stayed unmatched. Germline V lookup: CDR1 GTSNPN, CDR2 SVGIG (reference sequence). CDR3 length: 16 amino acids. CDR3 nucleotide sequence: TGTGCCTGGAGTACCCCCGGGACTAGCGGATACAATGAGCAGTTCTTC. This translates into CAWSTPGTSGYNEQFF.

This clone was seen a single time. The V and J genes are TRBV2 and TRBJ1-1; 8 nucleotides align to TRBD1. The CDR3 runs 15 residues. Germline V gene sequence: CDR1 SNHLY, CDR2 FYNNEI. V lost 6 bases, J lost 0 bases, and 6 bases stayed unmatched. The CDR3 DNA sequence: TGTGCCAGCAGATTCCCGGGACAGGTGAACACTGAAGCTTTCTTT. Amino acids: CASRFPGQVNTEAFF.

The rearrangement uses TRBV3-1 (or the pseudogene TRBV3-2) and TRBJ1-1; a weak D match, TRBD1 (6 bases). V was trimmed by 0 bases and J by 0 bases, leaving 8 bases between them. The CDR3 totals 15 residues. Germline V lookup: CDR1 LGHDT, CDR2 YNNKEL (reference sequence). Here the CDR3 reads CASSQENRVNTEAFF. The CDR3 DNA is TGTGCCAGCAGCCAAGAGAACAGGGTGAACACTGAAGCTTTCTTT.

This clone was observed a few times. This chain uses TRBV2 with TRBJ1-3, with 7 bases lining up with TRBD1. Trimming cost V 6 bases and J 0 bases; bases outside gene matches: 5. The CDR3 extends over 15 amino acids. Germline-derived CDR1 and CDR2 are SNHLY and FYNNEI. CDR3 amino acids: CASRPGTVSGNTIYF. CDR3 nucleotides: TGTGCCAGCAGACCCGGGACAGTCTCTGGAAACACCATATATTTT.

The V and J genes are TRBV5-1 and TRBJ1-1; tentatively, D is TRBD1 (5 bases). The CDR3 consists of 14 residues. Trimming shortened V by 4 bases and J by 3 bases, and 13 bases separated the two germline ends. Germline V gene sequence: CDR1 SGHRS, CDR2 YFSETQ. CDR3 DNA: TGCGCCAGCAGCGCGGGACCCTTGGACACTGAAGCTTTCTTT. It translates to CASSAGPLDTEAFF.

The chain is built from TRBV20-1 and TRBJ1-2; D gene unclear. The CDR3 runs to 11 residues. CDR1 and CDR2 (germline): DFQATT, SNEGSKA (reference sequence). The CDR3 is CSSEYSEGYTF. As DNA, the CDR3 is TGCAGCTCGGAGTATTCGGAGGGCTACACCTTC.

The CDR3 nucleotides read TGTGCCAGCAGTCCCCGGACTAGCGGGAACCGGGATACGCAGTATTTT. It encodes CASSPRTSGNRDTQYF. V and J are TRBV3-1 (or the pseudogene TRBV3-2) and TRBJ2-3, with 12 bases identical to TRBD2. Trimming took 6 bases from V and 6 from J; bases not matched to a gene: 10. The CDR3 is 16 residues long. Germline V gene lookup returns CDR1 LGHDT and CDR2 YNNKEL (reference sequence).

The J gene is TRBJ1-1, the V gene TRBV13; 7 bases align to TRBD1. In germline, CDR1 is PRHDT, CDR2 FYEKMQ (reference sequence). The ends lost 5 bases at V and 5 bases at J; junction bases unmatched: 14. The CDR3 is 16 residues long. CDR3 DNA: TGTGCCAGCAGCCGTACAGGGGTTGAATGGAGAACTGAAGCTTTCTTT. Translation: CASSRTGVEWRTEAFF.

This chain connects TRBV10-1 to TRBJ1-1; TRBD1 is a possible D gene (6 bases). V shed 7 bases and J shed 5 bases, with 17 bases lying between them. The germline V gene has CDR1 WNHNN and CDR2 SYGVQD (reference sequence). CDR3 size: 14 residues. CDR3 nucleotides: TGCGCCAGCACGGATCAGGGGTTCGGGACTGAAGCTTTCTTT. Translating it yields CASTDQGFGTEAFF.

CDR3 coding DNA: TGTGCCAGCAGCCAAGGGCCGGGACTACTGACCGGGGAGCTGTTTTTT. It yields the protein CASSQGPGLLTGELFF. The chain joins TRBV14 to TRBJ2-2; 7 bases fit TRBD2. The CDR3 consists of 16 residues. In germline, CDR1 is SGHDN, CDR2 FVKESK. The J segment lost 5 bases and the V segment lost 1 base, leaving 7 bases of the junction unmatched.

This chain joins TRBV20-1 and TRBJ1-1, with unresolved D. Germline CDR1 is DFQATT and CDR2 is SNEGSKA (reference sequence). This CDR3 is 11 amino acids long. CDR3 DNA: TGCAGGGCAGCGGGGAACACTGAAGCTTTCTTT. Translation: CRAAGNTEAFF.

The V and J genes are TRBV28 and TRBJ2-1; 10 positions match TRBD2. V trimming: 6 bases; J trimming: 6 bases; junction bases outside the gene matches: 14. The length of the CDR3 is 17 residues. Germline assignment: CDR1 MDHEN and CDR2 SYDVKM. The CDR3 sequence is CASSPNLAGERFNEQFF. CDR3 in DNA: TGTGCCAGCAGCCCCAACCTAGCGGGAGAGAGGTTCAATGAGCAGTTCTTC.

This chain joins TRBV28 and TRBJ1-4, with a tentative D call TRBD1 (6 bases). Germline assignment: CDR1 MDHEN and CDR2 SYDVKM. Trimming removed 4 bases at V and 8 bases at J, with 17 bases between. The CDR3 extends over 15 amino acids. Here the CDR3 reads CASSSSRGIQEKLFF. In DNA, the CDR3 is TGTGCCAGCAGTTCCTCCAGGGGTATACAGGAAAAACTGTTTTTT.

This clone was seen a few times. The rearrangement joins TRBV7-2 to TRBJ2-7; TRBD1 agrees at 9 bases. The CDR3 contains 12 residues. The junction had 7 bases not matched to a gene; V was cut back by 4 bases and J by 12 bases. Germline-derived CDR1 and CDR2 are SGHTA and FQGNSA. As DNA, the CDR3 is TGTGCCAGCAGCTCGCGGACAGGGGAGAGGTACTTC. It encodes CASSSRTGERYF.

The chain is built from TRBV6-1 and TRBJ2-1, with 9 nucleotides matching TRBD2. Germline CDR1 MNHNS, CDR2 SASEGT. V was pared by 3 bases and J by 7 bases, with 7 bases of the junction left unmatched. This CDR3 comprises 15 residues. The CDR3 DNA follows: TGTGCCAGCAGTGATAGGCTAGCGGGAAGGAATGAGCAGTTCTTC. Translating gives CASSDRLAGRNEQFF.

The J gene is TRBJ1-4, the V gene TRBV10-3; D perhaps matches TRBD1 (6 bases). V gave up 3 bases and J gave up 8 bases, with 13 bases separating them. Germline V gene data show CDR1 as ENHRY and CDR2 as SYGVKD. This CDR3 region has 14 residues. The CDR3 loop is CAISEPGQPEKLFF. The CDR3, as DNA: TGTGCCATCAGTGAACCGGGACAACCAGAAAAACTGTTTTTT.

This rearrangement joins TRBV12-5 to TRBJ1-3, with 7 nucleotides matching TRBD1. V was pared by 5 bases and J by 8 bases, with 3 bases of the junction left unmatched. The CDR3 length is 12 residues. Germline lookup yields CDR1 LGHNT and CDR2 FRNRAP. The CDR3 region has the DNA TGTGCTAGTGGTACAGGGGCCGACACCATATATTTT. This translates into CASGTGADTIYF.